The 7 T cell receptor beta chains in this list originate from one sample, sequenced in a study of shared clonotypes between healthy human individuals (TCRdb year 2020). Library preparation used the immunoSEQ multiplex PCR assay. TCRdb limited this immuneACCESS table to in-frame rearrangements with V and J called. A share of clones is missing; checked studies link under half to unresolved V genes, and the rest is unexplained. In this sample the table shows about 1 million clones, more than 65% of which occur a single time. The ten most abundant clones make up roughly 1.5% of the sample. Sequencing was carried out using memory CD4+ T cells sorted from blood. In light of the paper, this sample's cell subset or site label describes: CD45RA-negative fraction. Receptors were obtained from a young man in good health.

The V gene is TRBV25-1, the J gene TRBJ1-5, with 8 bases fitting TRBD1. The CDR3 length is 14 residues. With 6 bases clipped from V and 3 bases from J, the junction kept 4 bases outside the gene matches. Germline loops: CDR1 MGHDK, CDR2 SYGVNS. The CDR3 DNA follows: TGTGCCAGCAGCGGGACAGGAATCAATCAGCCCCAGCATTTT. It yields the protein CASSGTGINQPQHF.

This chain links TRBV9 with TRBJ2-1; 8 nucleotides line up with TRBD1. The CDR3 totals 15 residues. CDR1 and CDR2 from the germline V gene are SGDLS and YYNGEE. The V and J ends lost 0 bases and 6 bases, in that order; junction bases with no gene match: 5. In DNA form, the CDR3 reads TGTGCCAGCAGCGTAGGGGGGACAGGTTTCAATGAGCAGTTCTTC. Amino acid sequence: CASSVGGTGFNEQFF.

The chain joins TRBV7-2 to TRBJ2-2, with 8 bases lining up with TRBD2. Germline V lookup: CDR1 SGHTA, CDR2 FQGNSA. The CDR3 contains 16 residues. V was clipped by 5 bases and J by 6 bases; unmatched bases: 11. CDR3 residues: CASSRSGLVISGELFF. The CDR3 nucleotides are TGTGCCAGCAGCCGCTCGGGACTAGTAATCTCCGGGGAGCTGTTTTTT. The variable domain in full, completed from reference TRBV7-2 and TRBJ2-2, reads GAGVSQSPSNKVTEKGKDVELRCDPISGHTALYWYRQSLGQGLEFLIYFQGNSAPDKSGLPSDRFSAERTGGSVSTLTIQRTQQEDSAVYLCASSRSGLVISGELFFGEGSRLTVL.

The V gene is TRBV18, the J gene TRBJ2-1; 8 bases align to TRBD2. The CDR3 totals 13 residues. J was trimmed by 9 bases and V by 5 bases; bases with no gene match: 6. Germline V gene lookup returns CDR1 KGHSH and CDR2 LQKENI. The CDR3 nucleotides are TGTGCCAGCTCAGTCTTAGCGGGGACTGAGCAGTTCTTC. This gives the protein CASSVLAGTEQFF.

This chain links TRBV19 with TRBJ2-7; D possibly uses TRBD1 or TRBD2 (6 bases each). Trimming took off 5 bases at V and 0 bases at J, with 11 bases between the two ends. The germline V gene encodes CDR1 LNHDA and CDR2 SQIVND (reference sequence). This CDR3 is 14 amino acids long. CDR3 in amino acids: CASSVGGGSYEQYF. CDR3 in DNA: TGTGCCAGTAGTGTAGGGGGAGGCTCCTACGAGCAGTACTTC.

This clone has a handful of counts. The chain combines TRBV12-5 with TRBJ2-7; 7 bases match TRBD1. With V trimmed by 0 bases and J by 4 bases, 6 bases remained unmatched. The CDR3 contains 15 residues. The germline gives CDR1 LGHNT, CDR2 FRNRAP. CDR3 nucleotide sequence: TGTGCTAGTGGTTTGGTATGGGGACAGCTATACGAGCAGTACTTC. Protein product: CASGLVWGQLYEQYF.

This clone was recorded once. The V call is TRBV5-8, the J call TRBJ2-5, with D perhaps TRBD1 (6 bases). This CDR3 has 15 amino acids. V was shortened by 5 bases and J by 3 bases, with 17 bases between the two germline ends. CDR1 and CDR2 from the germline V gene are SGHTS and YDEGEE. In DNA, the CDR3 is TGTGCCAGCAGTCCTTGGGCAGGGGTAGAAGAGACCCAGTACTTC. It encodes CASSPWAGVEETQYF. The whole variable domain, filled in from reference TRBV5-8 and TRBJ2-5, reads EAGVTQSPTHLIKTRGQQATLRCSPISGHTSVYWYQQALGLGLQFLLWYDEGEERNRGNFPPRFSGRQFPNYSSELNVNALELEDSALYLCASSPWAGVEETQYFGPGTRLLVL.